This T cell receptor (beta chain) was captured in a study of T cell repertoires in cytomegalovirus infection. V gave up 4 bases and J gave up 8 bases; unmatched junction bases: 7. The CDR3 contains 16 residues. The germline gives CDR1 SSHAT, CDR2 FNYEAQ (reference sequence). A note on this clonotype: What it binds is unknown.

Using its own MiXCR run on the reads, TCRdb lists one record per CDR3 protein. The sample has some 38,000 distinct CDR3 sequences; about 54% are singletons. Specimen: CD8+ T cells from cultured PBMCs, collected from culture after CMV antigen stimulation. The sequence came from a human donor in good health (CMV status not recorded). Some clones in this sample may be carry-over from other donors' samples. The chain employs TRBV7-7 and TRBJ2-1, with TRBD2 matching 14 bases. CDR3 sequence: CASSSRLAGGVDEQFF. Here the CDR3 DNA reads TGTGCCAGCAGCTCGCGACTAGCGGGGGGGGTCGATGAGCAGTTCTTC.